The 13 T cell receptor beta chains below were found in one sample sequenced in a study of OX40 agonist ivuxolimab in advanced cancers. Produced via immunoSEQ multiplex PCR; TCRdb's table is partial and in-frame only. Of tens of thousands of clones in the sample, roughly nine tenths were seen once. The sample in question was CD4+ or CD8+ T cells sorted from blood, obtained in a trial of the OX40 agonist ivuxolimab. The source is an adult with an advanced solid tumor such as melanoma, head and neck, liver or kidney cancer.

J is TRBJ1-1 and V is TRBV13, with TRBD1 matching 7 bases. The CDR3 covers 17 residues. Germline V gene data show CDR1 as PRHDT and CDR2 as FYEKMQ (reference sequence). Trimming removed 5 bases from V and 3 bases from J; junction bases left unmatched: 15. The CDR3 loop reads CASSPGQAGWSDTEAFF. CDR3 sequence (DNA): TGTGCCAGCAGCCCCGGACAGGCCGGATGGTCGGACACTGAAGCTTTCTTT.

The chain combines TRBV4-2 with TRBJ2-5, with D perhaps matching TRBD2 (6 bases). Deletions cut 2 bases from V and 4 bases from J, with 8 bases between. Germline CDR1 and CDR2: LGHNA and YNFKEQ. The CDR3 has 13 residues. Written as DNA, the CDR3 is TGTGCCAGCAGCCAATCAGCGGGAGAGACCCAGTACTTC. Protein: CASSQSAGETQYF.

The V call is TRBV7-9, the J call TRBJ2-5; TRBD2 agrees at 12 bases. Germline-derived CDR1 and CDR2 are SEHNR and FQNEAQ (reference sequence). This CDR3 has 18 amino acids. V shed 0 bases, J shed 1 base, and the junction held 6 bases outside the gene matches. The DNA of the CDR3 is TGTGCCAGCAGCTTAGCGTTTGGGACTAGCGGGTTCCAAGAGACCCAGTACTTC. It encodes CASSLAFGTSGFQETQYF.

The V call is TRBV11-2, the J call TRBJ2-7; 7 nucleotides match TRBD1. The CDR3 has 15 amino acids. Per germline, CDR1 SGHAT and CDR2 FQNNGV. The junction had 6 bases not matched to a gene; V was cut back by 4 bases and J by 0 bases. The CDR3 sequence is CASSYGQASSYEQYF. The CDR3 DNA reads as TGTGCCAGCAGCTACGGACAGGCGAGCTCCTACGAGCAGTACTTC.

The chain has TRBV10-2 and TRBJ1-2; TRBD1 matches at 7 bases. CDR1 and CDR2 (germline): WSHSY, SAAADI. The V and J ends lost 1 base and 8 bases, in that order; junction bases with no gene match: 7. The CDR3 sequence is 14 residues long. Here the CDR3 reads CASSELTGFEGYTF. CDR3 nucleotides: TGCGCCAGCAGTGAGTTGACAGGGTTCGAGGGCTACACCTTC.

The V call is TRBV4-2, the J call TRBJ1-5; no clear D gene. Trimming left V 4 bases short and J 7 bases short, with 17 bases between. The CDR3 extends over 15 amino acids. Germline CDR1 reads LGHNA; CDR2 reads YNFKEQ. The CDR3 nucleotides are TGTGCCAGCAGCCTAGAATCCGGTAGTTCGCAGCCCCAGCATTTT. Amino acids: CASSLESGSSQPQHF.

This clone has just one count. V is TRBV7-2 and J is TRBJ2-7; 10 nucleotides match TRBD2. V trimming: 1 base; J trimming: 4 bases; junction bases outside the gene matches: 10. Germline CDR1 and CDR2: SGHTA and FQGNSA. There are 17 residues in the CDR3. This chain's CDR3 is CASSLDSSGRNLYEQYF. The DNA of the CDR3 is TGTGCCAGCAGCTTAGATTCTAGCGGGAGAAACTTGTACGAGCAGTACTTC.

The rearrangement links TRBV19 to TRBJ2-5; 7 bases line up with TRBD1. CDR1 and CDR2 from the germline V gene are LNHDA and SQIVND (reference sequence). Germline trimming cut 0 bases from V and 0 bases from J; bases unmatched to any gene: 1. The CDR3 contains 15 residues. CDR3 sequence (DNA): TGTGCCAGTAGTATAGATGGGACAGACCAAGAGACCCAGTACTTC. This codes for CASSIDGTDQETQYF.

The chain has TRBV19 and TRBJ2-3; 8 positions match TRBD2. Trimming removed 5 bases from V and 0 bases from J; junction bases left unmatched: 4. The CDR3 has 15 residues. In germline, CDR1 is LNHDA, CDR2 SQIVND (reference sequence). The CDR3 region has the DNA TGTGCCAGTAGTCTTACTAGCGGTAGCACAGATACGCAGTATTTT. It yields the protein CASSLTSGSTDTQYF.

The chain joins TRBV7-9 to TRBJ2-7; TRBD1 aligns across 9 bases. V was clipped by 5 bases and J by 2 bases; unmatched bases: 7. From germline, CDR1 is SEHNR and CDR2 FQNEAQ (reference sequence). The CDR3 has 15 residues. The CDR3 reads CASSRDRELTYEQYF. The DNA for the CDR3 is TGTGCCAGCAGCCGGGACAGGGAGTTAACCTACGAGCAGTACTTC.

The V and J genes are TRBV6-5 and TRBJ2-7; D possibly corresponds to TRBD2 (6 bases). CDR1 is MNHEY, CDR2 SVGAGI, per germline. This CDR3 has 14 amino acids. Trimming removed 2 bases from V and 2 bases from J, with 10 bases in between. CDR3 DNA sequence: TGTGCCAGCAGTTACGGAGGGGCCCCCTACGAGCAGTACTTC. Translation: CASSYGGAPYEQYF.

This chain joins TRBV9 and TRBJ1-1; D call uncertain. This CDR3 is 13 amino acids long. Germline CDR1 reads SGDLS; CDR2 reads YYNGEE. Deletions cut 0 bases from V and 6 bases from J, with 9 bases between. Here the CDR3 DNA reads TGTGCCAGCAGCGTAGGCGGCTCAGCTGAAGCTTTCTTT. Its protein product is CASSVGGSAEAFF.

CDR3 amino acids: CASGTSGPYEQYF. The CDR3 DNA reads TGTGCCAGCGGGACATCTGGCCCCTACGAGCAGTACTTC. The V gene is TRBV14, the J gene TRBJ2-7, with D possibly being TRBD1 (6 bases). CDR3 size: 13 residues. The V end lost 8 bases, the J end lost 2 bases, and 13 bases lay between the germline ends. Germline-derived CDR1 and CDR2 are SGHDN and FVKESK. Together with reference TRBV14 and TRBJ2-7, the CDR3 gives the full variable domain: EAGVTQFPSHSVIEKGQTVTLRCDPISGHDNLYWYRRVMGKEIKFLLHFVKESKQDESGMPNNRFLAERTGGTYSTLKVQPAELEDSGVYFCASGTSGPYEQYFGPGTRLTVT.